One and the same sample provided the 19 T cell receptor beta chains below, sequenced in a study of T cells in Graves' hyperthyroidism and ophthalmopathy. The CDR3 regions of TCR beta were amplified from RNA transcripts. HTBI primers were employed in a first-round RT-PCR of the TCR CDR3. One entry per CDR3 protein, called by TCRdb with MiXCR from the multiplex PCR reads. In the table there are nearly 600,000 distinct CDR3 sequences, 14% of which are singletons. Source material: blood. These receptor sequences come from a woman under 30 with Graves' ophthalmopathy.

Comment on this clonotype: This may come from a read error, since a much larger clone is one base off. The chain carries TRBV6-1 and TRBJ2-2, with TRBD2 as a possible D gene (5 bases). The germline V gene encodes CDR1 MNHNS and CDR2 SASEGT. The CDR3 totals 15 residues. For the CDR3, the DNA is TGTGCCACCCAGACTATCACCGCGAACACCCGGGAGCTGTTTTTT. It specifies CATQTITANTRELFF.

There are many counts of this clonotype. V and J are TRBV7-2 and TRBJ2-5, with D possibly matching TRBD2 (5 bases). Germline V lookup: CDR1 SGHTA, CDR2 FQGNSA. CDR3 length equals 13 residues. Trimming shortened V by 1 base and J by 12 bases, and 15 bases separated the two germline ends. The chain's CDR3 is CASSLELVQTKYF. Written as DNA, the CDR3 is TGTGCCAGCAGCTTAGAACTAGTCCAAACAAAGTACTTC. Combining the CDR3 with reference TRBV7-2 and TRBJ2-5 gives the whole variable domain GAGVSQSPSNKVTEKGKDVELRCDPISGHTALYWYRQSLGQGLEFLIYFQGNSAPDKSGLPSDRFSAERTGGSVSTLTIQRTQQEDSAVYLCASSLELVQTKYFGPGTRLLVL.

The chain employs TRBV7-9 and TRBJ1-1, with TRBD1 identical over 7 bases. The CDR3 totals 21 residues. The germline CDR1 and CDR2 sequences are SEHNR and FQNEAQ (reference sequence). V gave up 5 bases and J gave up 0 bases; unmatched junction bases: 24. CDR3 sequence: CASSPFLPRQGSIPMNTEAFF. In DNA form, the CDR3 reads TGTGCCAGCAGCCCGTTTTTGCCGCGACAGGGAAGTATACCCATGAACACTGAAGCTTTCTTT. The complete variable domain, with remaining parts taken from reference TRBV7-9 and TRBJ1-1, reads DTGVSQNPRHKITKRGQNVTFRCDPISEHNRLYWYRQTLGQGPEFLTYFQNEAQLEKSRLLSDRFSAERPKGSFSTLEIQRTEQGDSAMYLCASSPFLPRQGSIPMNTEAFFGQGTRLTVV.

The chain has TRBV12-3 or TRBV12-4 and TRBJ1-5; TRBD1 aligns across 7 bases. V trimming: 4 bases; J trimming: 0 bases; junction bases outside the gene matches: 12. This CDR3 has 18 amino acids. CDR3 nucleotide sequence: TGTGCCAGCAGTTACTACCGGGACAGAACGTATAGCAATCAGCCCCAGCATTTT. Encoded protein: CASSYYRDRTYSNQPQHF.

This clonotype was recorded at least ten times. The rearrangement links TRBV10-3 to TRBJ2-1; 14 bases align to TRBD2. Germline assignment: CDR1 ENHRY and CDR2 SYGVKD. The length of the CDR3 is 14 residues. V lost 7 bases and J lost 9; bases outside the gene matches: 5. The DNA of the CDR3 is TGTGCCATCATGGGACTAGCGGGAGAGGGTGAGCAGTTCTTC. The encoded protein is CAIMGLAGEGEQFF.

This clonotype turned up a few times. DNA for the CDR3: TGCAGTGCTAGAGATCTGCTAGCGGGCTCCTACGAGCAGTACTTC. This translates into CSARDLLAGSYEQYF. This chain uses TRBV20-1 with TRBJ2-7; 8 bases are a match to TRBD2. The CDR3 has 15 residues. Per germline, CDR1 DFQATT and CDR2 SNEGSKA (reference sequence). Unmatched junction bases numbered 4, after V lost 0 bases and J lost 0 bases.

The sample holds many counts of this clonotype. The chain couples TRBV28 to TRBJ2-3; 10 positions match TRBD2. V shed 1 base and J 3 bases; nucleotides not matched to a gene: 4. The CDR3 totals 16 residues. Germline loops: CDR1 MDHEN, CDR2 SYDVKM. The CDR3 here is CASSLSSGRETDTQYF. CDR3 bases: TGTGCCAGCAGTTTATCCAGCGGGAGGGAGACAGATACGCAGTATTTT.

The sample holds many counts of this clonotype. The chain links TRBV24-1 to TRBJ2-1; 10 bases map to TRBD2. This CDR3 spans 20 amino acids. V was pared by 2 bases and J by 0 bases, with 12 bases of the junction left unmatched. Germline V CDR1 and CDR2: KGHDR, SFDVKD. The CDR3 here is CATSDYKGLARSSSYNEQFF. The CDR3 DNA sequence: TGTGCCACCAGTGATTATAAGGGACTAGCGAGAAGCAGCTCCTACAATGAGCAGTTCTTC.

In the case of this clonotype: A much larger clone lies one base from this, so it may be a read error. CDR3 coding DNA: TGTGCCTGGAGACAGGGACTCTGCTACGAGCAGTACTTC. Its protein is CAWRQGLCYEQYF. This chain connects TRBV30 to TRBJ2-7; the D gene could be TRBD1 or TRBD2 (6 bases each). With 3 bases removed from V and 3 bases from J, the gap between germline ends came to 12 bases. The CDR3 sequence is 13 residues long. The germline gives CDR1 GTSNPN, CDR2 SVGIG (reference sequence).

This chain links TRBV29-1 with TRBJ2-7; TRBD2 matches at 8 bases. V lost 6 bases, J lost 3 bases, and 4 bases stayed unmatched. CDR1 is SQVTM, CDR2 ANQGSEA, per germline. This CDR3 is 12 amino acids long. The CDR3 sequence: CSVGGVSYEQYF. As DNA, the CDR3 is TGCAGCGTCGGGGGGGTCAGCTACGAGCAGTACTTC.

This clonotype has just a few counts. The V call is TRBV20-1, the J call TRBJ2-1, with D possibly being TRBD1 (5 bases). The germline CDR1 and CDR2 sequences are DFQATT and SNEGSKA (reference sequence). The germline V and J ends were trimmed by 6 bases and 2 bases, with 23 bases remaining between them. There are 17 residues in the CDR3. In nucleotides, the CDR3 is TGCAGTGCCACGGATATGGAAGGGGTAAACCCCTACAATGAGCAGTTCTTC. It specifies CSATDMEGVNPYNEQFF.

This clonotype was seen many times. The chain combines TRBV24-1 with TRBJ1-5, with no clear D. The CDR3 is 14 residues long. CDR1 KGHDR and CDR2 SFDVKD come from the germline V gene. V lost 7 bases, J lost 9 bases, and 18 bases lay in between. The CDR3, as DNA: TGTGCCACCAGCGCCCGCGGGAGGAAGCGGCCCCAGCATTTT. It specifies CATSARGRKRPQHF.

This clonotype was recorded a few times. The CDR3 DNA is TGTGCCAGCAGCTTACAACCCGCTAGCGCGGGGCGCACAGATACGCAGTATTTT. Protein product: CASSLQPASAGRTDTQYF. The chain links TRBV5-8 to TRBJ2-3; weak D call: TRBD2 (6 bases). CDR1 and CDR2 (germline): SGHTS, YDEGEE. The V and J ends lost 2 bases and 1 base respectively, with 20 bases between them. This CDR3 is built from 18 residues.

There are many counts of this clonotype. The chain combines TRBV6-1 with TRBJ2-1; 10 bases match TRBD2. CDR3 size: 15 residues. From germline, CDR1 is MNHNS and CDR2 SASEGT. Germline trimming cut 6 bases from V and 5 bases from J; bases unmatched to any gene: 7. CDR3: CASRTLLAGHNEQFF. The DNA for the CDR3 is TGTGCCAGCAGGACGCTACTAGCGGGACACAATGAGCAGTTCTTC.

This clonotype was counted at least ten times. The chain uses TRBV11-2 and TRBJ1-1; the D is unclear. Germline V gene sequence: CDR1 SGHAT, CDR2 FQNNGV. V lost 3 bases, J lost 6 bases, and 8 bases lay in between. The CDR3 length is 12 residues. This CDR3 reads CASSFAGAEAFF. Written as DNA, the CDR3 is TGTGCCAGCAGCTTTGCCGGAGCTGAAGCTTTCTTT. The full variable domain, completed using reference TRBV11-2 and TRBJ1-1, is EAGVAQSPRYKIIEKRQSVAFWCNPISGHATLYWYQQILGQGPKLLIQFQNNGVVDDSQLPKDRFSAERLKGVDSTLKIQPAKLEDSAVYLCASSFAGAEAFFGQGTRLTVV.

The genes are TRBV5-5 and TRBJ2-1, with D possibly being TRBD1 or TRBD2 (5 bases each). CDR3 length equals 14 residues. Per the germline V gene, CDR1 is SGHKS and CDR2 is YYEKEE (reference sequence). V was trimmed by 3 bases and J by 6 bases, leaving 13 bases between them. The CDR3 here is CASSWDAVPNEQFF. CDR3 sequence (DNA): TGTGCCAGCAGCTGGGACGCCGTTCCCAATGAGCAGTTCTTC.

The CDR3 bases are TGTGCCAGCAGCTCAACGAGAAACACCATATATTTT. It is translated as CASSSTRNTIYF. The J gene is TRBJ1-3, the V gene TRBV7-2, with unresolved D. The V gene lost 4 bases and the J gene lost 5 bases, with 6 bases spanning the gap. This CDR3 comprises 12 residues. The V gene's germline CDR1 is SGHTA and CDR2 FQGNSA. Complete variable domain (other parts from reference TRBV7-2 and TRBJ1-3): GAGVSQSPSNKVTEKGKDVELRCDPISGHTALYWYRQSLGQGLEFLIYFQGNSAPDKSGLPSDRFSAERTGGSVSTLTIQRTQQEDSAVYLCASSSTRNTIYFGEGSWLTVV.

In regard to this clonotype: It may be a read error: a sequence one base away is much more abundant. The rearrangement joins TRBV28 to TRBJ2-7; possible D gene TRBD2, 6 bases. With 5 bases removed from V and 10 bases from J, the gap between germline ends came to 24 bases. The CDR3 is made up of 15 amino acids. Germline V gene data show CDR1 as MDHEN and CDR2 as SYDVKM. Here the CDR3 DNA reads TGTGCCAGCAGTCCCCACCCGGGGACTCCCTGGCGACAGTACTTC. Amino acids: CASSPHPGTPWRQYF.

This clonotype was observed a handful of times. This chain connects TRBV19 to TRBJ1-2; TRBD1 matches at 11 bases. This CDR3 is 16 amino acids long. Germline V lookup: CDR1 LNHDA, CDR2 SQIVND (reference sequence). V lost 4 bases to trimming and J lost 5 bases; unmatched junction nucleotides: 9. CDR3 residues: CASSTGQGAYHYGYTF. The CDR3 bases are TGTGCCAGTAGTACCGGACAGGGGGCTTACCATTATGGCTACACCTTC.